Listed below are T cell receptor beta chains from one sample, sequenced in a study of CXCR3-negative and CXCR3-positive naive CD8 T cells. TCRdb processed the 5' RACE reads again and assigns one entry to each CDR3 protein, with no DNA. Its clone listing holds fewer than 95,000 distinct CDR3 sequences. What was sequenced was naive CXCR3- CD8+ T cells from blood. Receptors were obtained from a human donor in good health. Some clones in this sample may be carry-over from other donors' samples. Both conserved end residues are part of each CDR3.

J gene: TRBJ2-7; V gene: TRBV10-3; CDR3 protein: CAISETGKQYEQYF
J gene: TRBJ2-1; V gene: TRBV28; CDR3 protein: CASRDYLSSYNEQFF
J gene: TRBJ1-1; V gene: TRBV6-4; CDR3 protein: CASSDRAGENTEAFF
J gene: TRBJ2-1; V gene: TRBV29-1; CDR3 protein: CSVGGESHNGYNEQFF
J gene: TRBJ2-1; V gene: TRBV5-5; CDR3 protein: CASSRPGQGDNEQFF
J gene: TRBJ2-1; V gene: TRBV9; CDR3 protein: CASSVGLAGDHNEQFF
J gene: TRBJ1-1; V gene: TRBV29-1; CDR3 protein: CSATGNTEAFF
J gene: TRBJ2-2; V gene: TRBV6-5; CDR3 protein: CASSLTMTPGELFF
J gene: TRBJ2-3; V gene: TRBV11-2; CDR3 protein: CASSFGTSGGDTQYF
J gene: TRBJ2-5; V gene: TRBV21-1; CDR3 protein: CASSKEAAEVQETQYF
J gene: TRBJ2-2; V gene: TRBV29-1; CDR3 protein: CSVTEANTGELFF
J gene: TRBJ2-7; V gene: TRBV20-1; CDR3 protein: CSARDLDRGTYEQYF
J gene: TRBJ1-2; V gene: TRBV7-3; CDR3 protein: CASSLNPRDRGHGYTF
J gene: TRBJ2-5; V gene: TRBV7-9; CDR3 protein: CASSAGAETQYF
J gene: TRBJ1-3; V gene: TRBV6-6; CDR3 protein: CASSGTGNTIYF
J gene: TRBJ2-2; V gene: TRBV5-1; CDR3 protein: CASSFEGGIGELFF
J gene: TRBJ2-1; V gene: TRBV7-9; CDR3 protein: CASSPGLAGDEQFF
J gene: TRBJ2-2; V gene: TRBV6-6; CDR3 protein: CASSYSKGTGELFF
J gene: TRBJ1-3; V gene: TRBV7-6; CDR3 protein: CASSDRVTGNTIYF